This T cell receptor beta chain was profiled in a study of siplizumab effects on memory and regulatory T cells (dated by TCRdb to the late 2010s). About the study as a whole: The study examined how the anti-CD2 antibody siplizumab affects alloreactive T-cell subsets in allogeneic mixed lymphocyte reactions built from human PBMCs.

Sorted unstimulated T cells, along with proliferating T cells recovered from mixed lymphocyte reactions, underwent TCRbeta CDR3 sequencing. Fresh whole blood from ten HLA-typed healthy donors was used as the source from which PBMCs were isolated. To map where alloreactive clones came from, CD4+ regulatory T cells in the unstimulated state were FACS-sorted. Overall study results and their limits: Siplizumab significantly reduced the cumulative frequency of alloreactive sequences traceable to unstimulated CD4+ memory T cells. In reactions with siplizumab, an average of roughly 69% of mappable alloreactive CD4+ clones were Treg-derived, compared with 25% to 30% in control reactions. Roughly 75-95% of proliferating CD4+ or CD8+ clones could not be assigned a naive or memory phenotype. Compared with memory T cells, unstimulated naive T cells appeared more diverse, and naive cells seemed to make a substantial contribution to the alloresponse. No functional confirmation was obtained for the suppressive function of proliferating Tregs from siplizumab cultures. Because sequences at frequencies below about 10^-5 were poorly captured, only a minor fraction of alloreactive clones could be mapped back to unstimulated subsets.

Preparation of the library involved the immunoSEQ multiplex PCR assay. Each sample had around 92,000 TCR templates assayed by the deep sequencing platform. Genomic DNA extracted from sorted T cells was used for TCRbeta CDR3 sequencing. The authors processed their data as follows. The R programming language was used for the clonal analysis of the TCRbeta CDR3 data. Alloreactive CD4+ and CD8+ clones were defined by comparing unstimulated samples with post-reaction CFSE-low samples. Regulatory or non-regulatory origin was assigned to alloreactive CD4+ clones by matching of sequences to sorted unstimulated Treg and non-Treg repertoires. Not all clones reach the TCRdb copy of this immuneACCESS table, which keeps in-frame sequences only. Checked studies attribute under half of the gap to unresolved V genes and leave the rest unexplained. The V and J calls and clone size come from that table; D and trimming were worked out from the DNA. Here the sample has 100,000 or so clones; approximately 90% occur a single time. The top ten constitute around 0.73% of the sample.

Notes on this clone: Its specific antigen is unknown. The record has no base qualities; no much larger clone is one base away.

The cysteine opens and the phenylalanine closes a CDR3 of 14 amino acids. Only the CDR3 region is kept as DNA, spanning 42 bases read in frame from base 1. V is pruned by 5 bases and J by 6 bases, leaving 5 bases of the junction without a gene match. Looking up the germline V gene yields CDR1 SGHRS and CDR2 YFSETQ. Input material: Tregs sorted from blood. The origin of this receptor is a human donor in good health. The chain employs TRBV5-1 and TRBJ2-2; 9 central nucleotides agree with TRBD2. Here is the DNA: TGCGCCAGCAGATCTCTAGCGGGACCCGGGGAGCTGTTTTTT. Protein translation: CASRSLAGPGELFF.